The rows below give T cell receptor beta chains drawn from one sample of a study of CD8 T cells in ankylosing spondylitis. Using its own MiXCR run on the 5' RACE reads, TCRdb lists one record per CDR3 protein. The data show about 840,000 distinct CDR3 sequences, 12% seen once. The sample was blood, either unsorted or a sorted T cell fraction (not recorded which). Receptors originate from a male donor with ankylosing spondylitis. Each CDR3 is given with its conserved first and last residue. The order of the fields is D gene, V gene, clone size, J gene, CDR3 protein, CDR3 DNA. D genes are given only for firm matches. Some rows mark clone size as missing; the rest say once, few, many or name a class of expanded clone.

d_gene: .
v_gene: TRBV4-3
abundance: many
j_gene: TRBJ2-7
CDR3aa: CASSLRVGTYEQYF
CDR3nt: TGCGCCAGCAGCCTAAGGGTCGGGACCTACGAGCAGTACTTC

d_gene: .
v_gene: TRBV6-5
abundance: .
j_gene: TRBJ1-5
CDR3aa: CASSYPYGYQPQHF
CDR3nt: TGTGCCAGCAGTTACCCCTATGGGTATCAGCCCCAGCATTTT

d_gene: .
v_gene: TRBV4-1
abundance: .
j_gene: TRBJ1-2
CDR3aa: CASSPLPGVGYGYTF
CDR3nt: TGCGCCAGCAGTCCCCTCCCAGGGGTGGGTTATGGCTACACCTTC

d_gene: .
v_gene: TRBV6-1
abundance: many
j_gene: TRBJ1-5
CDR3aa: CASSDGSQPQHF
CDR3nt: TGTGCCAGCAGTGACGGCAGTCAGCCCCAGCATTTT

d_gene: .
v_gene: TRBV25-1
abundance: few
j_gene: TRBJ1-4
CDR3aa: CASSGIPGAIEKLFF
CDR3nt: TGTGCCAGCAGTGGAATTCCGGGGGCGATTGAAAAACTGTTTTTT

d_gene: TRBD2
v_gene: TRBV5-1
abundance: .
j_gene: TRBJ2-5
CDR3aa: CASSLQTTSDYQETQYF
CDR3nt: TGCGCCAGCAGCCTACAAACAACTAGCGATTACCAAGAGACCCAGTACTTC

d_gene: .
v_gene: TRBV7-9
abundance: few
j_gene: TRBJ2-1
CDR3aa: CASSLQQHQGQFF
CDR3nt: TGTGCCAGCAGCTTACAACAGCACCAAGGGCAGTTCTTC

d_gene: TRBD1
v_gene: TRBV5-1
abundance: few
j_gene: TRBJ1-4
CDR3aa: CASSLVRGANEKLFF
CDR3nt: TGCGCCAGCAGCTTGGTCAGGGGGGCTAACGAAAAACTGTTTTTT

d_gene: .
v_gene: TRBV10-3
abundance: few
j_gene: TRBJ2-1
CDR3aa: CAISESSGLAHYNEQFF
CDR3nt: TGTGCCATCAGTGAGTCGTCTGGGCTAGCGCACTACAATGAGCAGTTCTTC

d_gene: .
v_gene: TRBV7-2
abundance: .
j_gene: TRBJ1-4
CDR3aa: CASSLVAGADEKLFF
CDR3nt: TGTGCCAGCAGCTTAGTTGCGGGAGCGGATGAAAAACTGTTTTTT

d_gene: .
v_gene: TRBV6-4
abundance: few
j_gene: TRBJ1-1
CDR3aa: CASTGGGSNTEAFF
CDR3nt: TGTGCCAGCACCGGAGGAGGATCCAACACTGAAGCTTTCTTT

d_gene: .
v_gene: TRBV6-5
abundance: many
j_gene: TRBJ2-3
CDR3aa: CASSFGNPTDTQYF
CDR3nt: TGTGCCAGCAGTTTCGGGAATCCCACAGATACGCAGTATTTT

d_gene: .
v_gene: TRBV24-1
abundance: .
j_gene: TRBJ2-3
CDR3aa: CATRPRGSTDTQYF
CDR3nt: TGTGCCACCAGGCCCCGGGGCTCTACAGATACGCAGTATTTT

d_gene: .
v_gene: TRBV10-3
abundance: few
j_gene: TRBJ1-4
CDR3aa: CAVTSGGRDEKLFF
CDR3nt: TGTGCCGTCACCTCAGGAGGAAGGGATGAAAAACTGTTTTTT

d_gene: TRBD1
v_gene: TRBV20-1
abundance: few
j_gene: TRBJ1-3
CDR3aa: CSATGTGAGNTIYF
CDR3nt: TGCAGTGCTACCGGGACAGGGGCTGGAAACACCATATATTTT

d_gene: .
v_gene: TRBV13
abundance: .
j_gene: TRBJ2-2
CDR3aa: CASRSTGELFF
CDR3nt: TGTGCCAGCAGGAGCACCGGGGAGCTGTTTTTT

d_gene: TRBD1
v_gene: TRBV12-3/TRBV12-4
abundance: many
j_gene: TRBJ1-2
CDR3aa: CASRPGTASYGYTF
CDR3nt: TGTGCCAGCAGACCCGGGACAGCAAGCTATGGCTACACCTTC

d_gene: .
v_gene: TRBV12-3/TRBV12-4
abundance: few
j_gene: TRBJ2-2
CDR3aa: CASTSKWWNPKNTGELFF
CDR3nt: TGTGCCAGCACCTCTAAGTGGTGGAACCCCAAGAACACCGGGGAGCTGTTTTTT

d_gene: .
v_gene: TRBV10-3
abundance: many
j_gene: TRBJ2-3
CDR3aa: CAIRKAADTQYF
CDR3nt: TGTGCCATCAGAAAAGCGGCAGATACGCAGTATTTT

d_gene: .
v_gene: TRBV5-1
abundance: .
j_gene: TRBJ1-1
CDR3aa: CASSLPGPEAFF
CDR3nt: TGCGCCAGCAGCTTACCGGGGCCTGAAGCTTTCTTT

d_gene: TRBD1
v_gene: TRBV28
abundance: few
j_gene: TRBJ1-5
CDR3aa: CASRSGTGDSQPQHF
CDR3nt: TGTGCCAGCAGGTCCGGGACAGGGGATAGTCAGCCCCAGCATTTT

d_gene: .
v_gene: TRBV27
abundance: few
j_gene: TRBJ2-3
CDR3aa: CASRARRTDTQYF
CDR3nt: TGTGCCAGCAGAGCGCGGAGGACAGATACGCAGTATTTT

d_gene: .
v_gene: TRBV6-4
abundance: few
j_gene: TRBJ2-1
CDR3aa: CASSDSVVGPKFF
CDR3nt: TGTGCCAGCAGTGACTCCGTGGTAGGACCTAAGTTCTTC

d_gene: .
v_gene: TRBV28
abundance: few
j_gene: TRBJ1-1
CDR3aa: CASSFLVTTEAFF
CDR3nt: TGTGCCAGCAGTTTCCTCGTGACCACTGAAGCTTTCTTT

d_gene: .
v_gene: TRBV6-1
abundance: .
j_gene: TRBJ2-5
CDR3aa: CASGAYLKQETQYF
CDR3nt: TGTGCCAGCGGTGCCTACCTAAAACAAGAGACCCAGTACTTC

d_gene: TRBD1
v_gene: TRBV5-8
abundance: few
j_gene: TRBJ2-5
CDR3aa: CASSDPTGHVETQYF
CDR3nt: TGTGCCAGCAGCGACCCGACAGGGCACGTAGAGACCCAGTACTTC

d_gene: TRBD2
v_gene: TRBV19
abundance: .
j_gene: TRBJ2-1
CDR3aa: CASRVSRGSSYNEQFF
CDR3nt: TGTGCCAGTAGAGTCTCACGCGGGAGCTCCTACAATGAGCAGTTCTTC

d_gene: .
v_gene: TRBV6-2/TRBV6-3
abundance: many
j_gene: TRBJ2-5
CDR3aa: CASSHGETQYF
CDR3nt: TGTGCCAGCAGCCACGGGGAGACCCAGTACTTC

d_gene: .
v_gene: TRBV15
abundance: many
j_gene: TRBJ2-5
CDR3aa: CATSSWDGPILQTQYF
CDR3nt: TGTGCCACCAGCTCCTGGGACGGTCCCATCTTGCAGACCCAGTACTTC

d_gene: TRBD1
v_gene: TRBV10-3
abundance: many
j_gene: TRBJ2-7
CDR3aa: CAISEAGRQGANQQYF
CDR3nt: TGTGCCATCAGTGAAGCGGGGAGACAGGGGGCAAACCAGCAGTACTTC

d_gene: .
v_gene: TRBV4-2
abundance: few
j_gene: TRBJ1-5
CDR3aa: CASSPSAGHYSNQPQHF
CDR3nt: TGTGCCAGCAGCCCTTCAGCTGGGCACTATAGCAATCAGCCCCAGCATTTT

d_gene: TRBD1
v_gene: TRBV11-2
abundance: .
j_gene: TRBJ2-7
CDR3aa: CASSLDWDRWPYEQYF
CDR3nt: TGTGCCAGCAGCTTAGATTGGGACAGATGGCCCTACGAGCAGTACTTC

d_gene: TRBD2
v_gene: TRBV5-1
abundance: .
j_gene: TRBJ2-3
CDR3aa: CASRRELAGENTQYF
CDR3nt: TGCGCCAGCAGGAGGGAGCTAGCGGGAGAAAATACGCAGTATTTT

d_gene: .
v_gene: TRBV10-3
abundance: .
j_gene: TRBJ2-3
CDR3aa: CAITSGVASTDTQYF
CDR3nt: TGTGCCATCACCTCGGGGGTAGCTAGCACAGATACGCAGTATTTT

d_gene: TRBD1
v_gene: TRBV28
abundance: few
j_gene: TRBJ2-7
CDR3aa: CASSSGGFYEQYF
CDR3nt: TGTGCCAGCAGTTCAGGGGGTTTCTACGAGCAGTACTTC

d_gene: .
v_gene: TRBV5-1
abundance: few
j_gene: TRBJ2-5
CDR3aa: CASSRDRTQETQYF
CDR3nt: TGCGCCAGCAGCCGGGACCGGACCCAAGAGACCCAGTACTTC

d_gene: .
v_gene: TRBV10-3
abundance: few
j_gene: TRBJ1-5
CDR3aa: CAISESGEGVKPQHF
CDR3nt: TGTGCCATCAGTGAGTCTGGGGAGGGAGTCAAGCCCCAGCATTTT

d_gene: .
v_gene: TRBV29-1
abundance: .
j_gene: TRBJ2-7
CDR3aa: CSVDLRGSYEQYF
CDR3nt: TGCAGCGTTGATCTAAGGGGATCCTACGAGCAGTACTTC

d_gene: TRBD2
v_gene: TRBV10-3
abundance: .
j_gene: TRBJ2-1
CDR3aa: CAISALSGTSENNEQFF
CDR3nt: TGTGCCATCAGTGCGCTCTCCGGGACTAGCGAGAACAATGAGCAGTTCTTC

d_gene: .
v_gene: TRBV5-1
abundance: once
j_gene: TRBJ2-4
CDR3aa: CASSLLHHKDIQYF
CDR3nt: TGCGCCAGCAGCTTGCTTCACCACAAGGACATTCAGTACTTC

d_gene: .
v_gene: TRBV12-3/TRBV12-4
abundance: many
j_gene: TRBJ2-1
CDR3aa: CASSLSPSYEQFF
CDR3nt: TGTGCCAGCAGCCTCTCGCCTTCATATGAGCAGTTCTTC

d_gene: TRBD2
v_gene: TRBV5-1
abundance: many
j_gene: TRBJ2-1
CDR3aa: CASSLGWQAGGYYNEQFF
CDR3nt: TGCGCCAGCAGCTTGGGTTGGCAGGCGGGGGGGTACTACAATGAGCAGTTCTTC

d_gene: .
v_gene: TRBV20-1
abundance: many
j_gene: TRBJ2-1
CDR3aa: CSARPIGAEQFF
CDR3nt: TGCAGTGCTAGACCCATAGGTGCTGAGCAGTTCTTC

d_gene: .
v_gene: TRBV7-8
abundance: many
j_gene: TRBJ2-7
CDR3aa: CASSLVTRAGEQYF
CDR3nt: TGTGCCAGCAGCTTAGTCACCAGGGCGGGAGAGCAGTACTTC

d_gene: TRBD2
v_gene: TRBV27
abundance: .
j_gene: TRBJ2-7
CDR3aa: CASSLLLAGSYEQYF
CDR3nt: TGTGCCAGCAGTTTATTACTAGCGGGATCCTACGAGCAGTACTTC

d_gene: TRBD2
v_gene: TRBV6-6
abundance: .
j_gene: TRBJ2-1
CDR3aa: CASSYVGRNEQFF
CDR3nt: TGTGCCAGCAGTTATGTCGGGAGGAATGAGCAGTTCTTC

d_gene: .
v_gene: TRBV21-1
abundance: .
j_gene: TRBJ2-1
CDR3aa: CASSPRVHEQFF
CDR3nt: TGTGCCAGCAGCCCCCGCGTTCATGAGCAGTTCTTC

d_gene: .
v_gene: TRBV7-8
abundance: .
j_gene: TRBJ2-4
CDR3aa: CASSLVGDSAKNIQYF
CDR3nt: TGTGCCAGCAGCTTAGTTGGGGATTCGGCCAAAAACATTCAGTACTTC

d_gene: .
v_gene: TRBV10-3
abundance: .
j_gene: TRBJ1-3
CDR3aa: CATREYSGNTIYF
CDR3nt: TGTGCCACCCGTGAATACTCTGGAAACACCATATATTTT

d_gene: .
v_gene: TRBV5-1
abundance: .
j_gene: TRBJ1-1
CDR3aa: CASSPRWGNTEAFF
CDR3nt: TGCGCCAGCAGCCCTAGGTGGGGAAACACTGAAGCTTTCTTT

d_gene: TRBD1
v_gene: TRBV18
abundance: many
j_gene: TRBJ2-7
CDR3aa: CASSPDRVTYEQYF
CDR3nt: TGTGCCAGCTCACCAGACAGGGTTACCTACGAGCAGTACTTC